A single T cell receptor (beta chain) is shown here with its context. Its antigen is not known. The germline V gene encodes CDR1 LGHNA and CDR2 YSLEER. This CDR3 is built from 15 residues. Trimming removed 1 base at V and 3 bases at J, with 9 bases between. This entry comes from a study of pediatric ulcerative colitis. About the study: Ulcerative colitis patients had pancolitis or left-sided colitis, with confirming histology. Study-level results: All ulcerative colitis patients, but no controls, carried a couple of rectal clonotypes.

The table came from immunoSEQ multiplex PCR; TCRdb's copy has only in-frame clones and leaves some out. The table has 40,000 to 55,000 clones, about 78% seen once; the top ten hold over 3%. During colonoscopy, one to two rectal pinch biopsies were collected. The diagnostic colonoscopy in ulcerative colitis patients preceded any immunosuppressive treatment. The rearrangement joins TRBV4-3 to TRBJ1-4; D gene ambiguous. Material: gut tissue. This receptor was obtained from a girl aged 5 to 17 with moderate ulcerative colitis. The CDR3 loop reads CASSQVMNANEKLFF. DNA for the CDR3: TGCGCCAGCAGCCAAGTAATGAACGCTAATGAAAAACTGTTTTTT.